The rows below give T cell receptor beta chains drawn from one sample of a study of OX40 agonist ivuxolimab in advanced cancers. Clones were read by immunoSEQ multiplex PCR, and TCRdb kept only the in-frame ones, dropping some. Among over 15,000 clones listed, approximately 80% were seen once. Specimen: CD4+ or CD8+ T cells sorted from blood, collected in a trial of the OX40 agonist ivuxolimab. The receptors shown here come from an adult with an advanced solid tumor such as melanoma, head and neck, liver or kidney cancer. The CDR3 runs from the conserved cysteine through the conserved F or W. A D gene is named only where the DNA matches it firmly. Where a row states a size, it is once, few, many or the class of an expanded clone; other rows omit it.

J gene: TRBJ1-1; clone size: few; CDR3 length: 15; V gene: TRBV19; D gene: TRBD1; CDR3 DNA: TGTGCCAGTACCGCTATGAGGGGGCTGAGCACTGAAGCTTTCTTT; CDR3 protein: CASTAMRGLSTEAFF
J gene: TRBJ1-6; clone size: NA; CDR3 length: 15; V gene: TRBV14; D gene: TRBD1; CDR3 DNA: TGTGCCAGCAGCCAAGGACAGGGGTATAATTCACCCCTCCACTTT; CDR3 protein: CASSQGQGYNSPLHF
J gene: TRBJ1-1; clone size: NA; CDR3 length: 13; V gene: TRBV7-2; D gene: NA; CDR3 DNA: TGTGCCAGCAGCCCCGGACAGACCTTGGGAGCTTTCTTT; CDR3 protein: CASSPGQTLGAFF
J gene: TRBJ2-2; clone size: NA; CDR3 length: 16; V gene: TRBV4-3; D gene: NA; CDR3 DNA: TGCGCCAGCAGCCAAGAGGGGACTCCCTTCACCGGGGAGCTGTTTTTT; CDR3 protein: CASSQEGTPFTGELFF
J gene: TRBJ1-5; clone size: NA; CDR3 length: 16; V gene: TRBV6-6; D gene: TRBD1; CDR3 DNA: TGTGCCAGCAATAACAGGGGAGCGACGAGCAATCAGCCCCAGCATTTT; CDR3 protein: CASNNRGATSNQPQHF
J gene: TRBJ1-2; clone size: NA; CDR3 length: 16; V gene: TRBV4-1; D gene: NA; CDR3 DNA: TGCGCCAGCAGCCAAGGTTCCTTCTCGGGGGGCGATGGCTACACCTTC; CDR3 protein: CASSQGSFSGGDGYTF
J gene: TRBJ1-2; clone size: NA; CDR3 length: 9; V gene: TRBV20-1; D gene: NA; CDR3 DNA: TGCAGTGCTGGTAATGGCTACACCTTC; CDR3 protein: CSAGNGYTF
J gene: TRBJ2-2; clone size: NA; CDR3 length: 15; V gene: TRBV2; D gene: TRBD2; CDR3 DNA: TGTGCCAGCAGGACGGGACTAGCGAACACCGGGGAGCTGTTTTTT; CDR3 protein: CASRTGLANTGELFF
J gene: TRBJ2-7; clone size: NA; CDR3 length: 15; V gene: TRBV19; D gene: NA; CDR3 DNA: TGTGCCAGTAGTATCCCACAGGGACGGACTTTCGAGCAGTACTTC; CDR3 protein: CASSIPQGRTFEQYF
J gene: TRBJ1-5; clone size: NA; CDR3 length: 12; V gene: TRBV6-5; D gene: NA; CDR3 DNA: TGTGCCAGCAGTTTGGGGGACCAGCCCCAGCATTTT; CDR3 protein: CASSLGDQPQHF
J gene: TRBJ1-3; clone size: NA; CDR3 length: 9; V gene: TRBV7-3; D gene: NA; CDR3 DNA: TGTGCCAGCAGCGACACCATATATTTT; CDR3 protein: CASSDTIYF
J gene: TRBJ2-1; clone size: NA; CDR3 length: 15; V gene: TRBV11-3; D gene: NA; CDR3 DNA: TGTGCCAGCAGCTTAGATGCAGCCTCCTACAATGAGCAGTTCTTC; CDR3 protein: CASSLDAASYNEQFF
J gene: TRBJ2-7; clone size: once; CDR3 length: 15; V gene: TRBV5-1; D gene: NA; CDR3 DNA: TGCGCCAGCAGCATTTCCGGGACCCCCGATGGAGAGCAGTACTTC; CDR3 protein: CASSISGTPDGEQYF
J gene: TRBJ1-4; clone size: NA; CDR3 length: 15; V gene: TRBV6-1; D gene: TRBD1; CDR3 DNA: TGTGCCAGCAGTGGCTGGACAGGGCGAGGCGAAAAACTGTTTTTT; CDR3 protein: CASSGWTGRGEKLFF
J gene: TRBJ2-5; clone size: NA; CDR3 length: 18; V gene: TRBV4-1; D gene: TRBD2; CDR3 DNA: TGCGCCAGCAGCCAAGTTCTAGCGGGGGGGCGGTCGGGAGAGACCCAGTACTTC; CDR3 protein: CASSQVLAGGRSGETQYF
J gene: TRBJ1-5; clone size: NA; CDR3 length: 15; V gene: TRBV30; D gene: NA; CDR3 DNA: TGTGCCTGGACCACCGGCAGGGCACCTAATCAGCCCCAGCATTTT; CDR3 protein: CAWTTGRAPNQPQHF
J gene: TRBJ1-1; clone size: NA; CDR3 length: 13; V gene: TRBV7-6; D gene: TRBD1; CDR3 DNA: TGTGCCAGCAGCCCACAGGGGGCGTCTGAAGCTTTCTTT; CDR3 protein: CASSPQGASEAFF
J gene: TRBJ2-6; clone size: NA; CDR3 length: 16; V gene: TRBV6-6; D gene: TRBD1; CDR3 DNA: TGTGCCAGCTTCCGGGACAGGGGAGCTGGGGCCAACGTCCTGACTTTC; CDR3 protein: CASFRDRGAGANVLTF
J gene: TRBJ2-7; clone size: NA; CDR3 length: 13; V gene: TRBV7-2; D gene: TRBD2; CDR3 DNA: TGTGCCAGCAGCCTCAGCGGGGCCTACGAGCAGTACTTC; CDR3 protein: CASSLSGAYEQYF
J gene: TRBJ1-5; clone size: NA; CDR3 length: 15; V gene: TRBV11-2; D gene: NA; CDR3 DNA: TGTGCCAGCAGCTTAGGACACAATAGCAATCAGCCCCAGCATTTT; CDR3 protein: CASSLGHNSNQPQHF
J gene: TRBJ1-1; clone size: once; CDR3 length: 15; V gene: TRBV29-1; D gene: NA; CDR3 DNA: TGCAGCGTGGGGGGGTCCTTGACAGGGAACACTGAAGCTTTCTTT; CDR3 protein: CSVGGSLTGNTEAFF
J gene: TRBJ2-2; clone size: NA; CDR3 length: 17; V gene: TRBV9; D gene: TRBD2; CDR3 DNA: TGTGCCAGCAGCGCCGGACTAGCGGGGGCCCGCACCGGGGAGCTGTTTTTT; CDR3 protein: CASSAGLAGARTGELFF
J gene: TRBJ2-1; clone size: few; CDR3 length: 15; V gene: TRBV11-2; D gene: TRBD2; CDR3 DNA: TGTGCCAGCACTCAAGCGGGAGGTTACTACAATGAGCAGTTCTTC; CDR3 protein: CASTQAGGYYNEQFF
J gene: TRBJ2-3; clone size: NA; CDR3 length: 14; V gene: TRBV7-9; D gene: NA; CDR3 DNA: TGTGCCAGCAGCTTAGGGGGGCAGGCAGATACGCAGTATTTT; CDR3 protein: CASSLGGQADTQYF
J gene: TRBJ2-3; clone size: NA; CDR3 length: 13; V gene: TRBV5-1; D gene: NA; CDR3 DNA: TGCGCCAGCAGCTCCCGTTTAGCCGATACGCAGTATTTT; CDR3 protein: CASSSRLADTQYF
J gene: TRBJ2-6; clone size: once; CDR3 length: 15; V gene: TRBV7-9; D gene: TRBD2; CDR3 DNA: TGTGCCAGCAGCTTTGGGGGGGCTGGGGCCAACGTCCTGACTTTC; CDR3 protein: CASSFGGAGANVLTF
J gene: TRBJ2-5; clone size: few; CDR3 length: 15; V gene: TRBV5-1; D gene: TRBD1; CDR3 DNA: TGCGCCAGCAGCCCATTACAGGGGGCCGTAGAGACCCAGTACTTC; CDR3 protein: CASSPLQGAVETQYF
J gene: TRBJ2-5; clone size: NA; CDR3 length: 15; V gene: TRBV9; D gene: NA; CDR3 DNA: TGTGCCAGCAGCGTAGCAGGCGGATTGGTAGAGACCCAGTACTTC; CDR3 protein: CASSVAGGLVETQYF
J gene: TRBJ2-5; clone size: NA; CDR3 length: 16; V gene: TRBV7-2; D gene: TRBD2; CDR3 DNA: TGTGCCAGCAGCTTAGGGGGTAGCGGGGGCGCGGAGACCCAGTACTTC; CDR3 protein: CASSLGGSGGAETQYF
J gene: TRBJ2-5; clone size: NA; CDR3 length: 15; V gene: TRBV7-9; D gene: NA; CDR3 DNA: TGTGCCAGCAGCTTAGCGGCTAGCGCTCAAGAGACCCAGTACTTC; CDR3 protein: CASSLAASAQETQYF
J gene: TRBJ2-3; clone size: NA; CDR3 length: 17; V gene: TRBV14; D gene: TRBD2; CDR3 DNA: TGTGCCAGCAGCCAGAGGGTTGGCGGCGGGGGGACTGATACGCAGTATTTT; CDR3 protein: CASSQRVGGGGTDTQYF
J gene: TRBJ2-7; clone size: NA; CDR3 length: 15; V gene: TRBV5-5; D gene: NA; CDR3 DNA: TGTGCCAGCAGCTCTCCGGGACTCGGAACCTACGAGCAGTACTTC; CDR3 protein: CASSSPGLGTYEQYF
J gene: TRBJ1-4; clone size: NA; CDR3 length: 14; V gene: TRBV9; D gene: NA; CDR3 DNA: TGTGCCAGCAGCGTAGAAGTTCGCGGGGAAAAACTGTTTTTT; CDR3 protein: CASSVEVRGEKLFF
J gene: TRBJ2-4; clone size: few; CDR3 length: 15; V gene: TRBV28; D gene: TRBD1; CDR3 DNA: TGTGCCAGCAGCACGGACAGGCGAGCCAAAAACATTCAGTACTTC; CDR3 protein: CASSTDRRAKNIQYF
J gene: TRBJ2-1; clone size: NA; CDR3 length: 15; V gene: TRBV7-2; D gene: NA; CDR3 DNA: TGTGCCAGCAGCCTAGGACTTCTCGAGTACAATGAGCAGTTCTTC; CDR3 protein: CASSLGLLEYNEQFF
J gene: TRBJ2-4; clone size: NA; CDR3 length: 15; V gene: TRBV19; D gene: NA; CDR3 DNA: TGTGCCAGTAGTAGTGGATGGGGGGCCAAAAACATTCAGTACTTC; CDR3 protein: CASSSGWGAKNIQYF
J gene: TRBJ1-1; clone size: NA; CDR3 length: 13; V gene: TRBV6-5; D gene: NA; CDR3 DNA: TGTGCCAGCAGTTACACGCGCAACACTGAAGCTTTCTTT; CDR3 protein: CASSYTRNTEAFF
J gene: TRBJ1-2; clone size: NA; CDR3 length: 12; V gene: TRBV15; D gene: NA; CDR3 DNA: TGTGCCACCAGCAGTAACAGGGCTGGCTACACCTTC; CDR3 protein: CATSSNRAGYTF
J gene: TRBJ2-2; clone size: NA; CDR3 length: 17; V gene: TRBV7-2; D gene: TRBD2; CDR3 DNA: TGTGCCAGCAGCGATCAACCGGGGGGGGCAAACACCGGGGAGCTGTTTTTT; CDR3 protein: CASSDQPGGANTGELFF
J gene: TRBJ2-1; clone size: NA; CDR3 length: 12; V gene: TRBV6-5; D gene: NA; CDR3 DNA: TGTGCCAGCAGTTCGGCTACCAATGAGCAGTTCTTC; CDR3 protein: CASSSATNEQFF
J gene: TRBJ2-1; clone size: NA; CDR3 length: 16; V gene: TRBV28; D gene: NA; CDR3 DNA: TGTGCCAGCAGTTTTACATGGGGGCACCGATACAATGAGCAGTTCTTC; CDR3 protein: CASSFTWGHRYNEQFF
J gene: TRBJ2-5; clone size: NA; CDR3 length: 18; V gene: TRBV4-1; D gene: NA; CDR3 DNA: TGCGCCAGCAGCCAACAGGCCAGGGCGGGGGCCGGGGGAGAGACCCAGTACTTC; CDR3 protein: CASSQQARAGAGGETQYF
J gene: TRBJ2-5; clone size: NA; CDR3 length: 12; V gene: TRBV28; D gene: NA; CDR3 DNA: TGTGCCAGCAGTCGACAGTTTGGGACCCAGTACTTC; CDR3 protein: CASSRQFGTQYF
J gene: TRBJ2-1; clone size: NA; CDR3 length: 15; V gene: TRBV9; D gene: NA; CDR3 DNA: TGTGCCAGCAGCATCGGGTACAGGCTTCAGGATGAGCAGTTCTTC; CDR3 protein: CASSIGYRLQDEQFF
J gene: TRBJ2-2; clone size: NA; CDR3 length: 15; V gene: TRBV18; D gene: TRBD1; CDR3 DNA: TGTGCCAGCTCACCTGGACAGGGGCAAACCGGGGAGCTGTTTTTT; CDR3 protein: CASSPGQGQTGELFF